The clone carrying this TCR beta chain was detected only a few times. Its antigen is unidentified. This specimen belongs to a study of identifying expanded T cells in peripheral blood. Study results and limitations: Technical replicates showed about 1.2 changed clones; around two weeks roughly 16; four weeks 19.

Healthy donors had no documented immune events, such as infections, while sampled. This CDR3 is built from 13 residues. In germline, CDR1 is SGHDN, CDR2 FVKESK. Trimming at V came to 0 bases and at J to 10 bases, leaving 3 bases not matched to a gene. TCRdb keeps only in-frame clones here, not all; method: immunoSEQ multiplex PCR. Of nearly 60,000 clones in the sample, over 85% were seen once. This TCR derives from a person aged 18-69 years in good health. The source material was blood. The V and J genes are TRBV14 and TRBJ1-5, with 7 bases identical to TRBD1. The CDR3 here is CASSQDQGGPQHF. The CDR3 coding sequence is TGTGCCAGCAGCCAAGATCAGGGGGGACCCCAGCATTTT.